The rows below give T cell receptor beta chains drawn from one sample of a study of T cells after yellow fever vaccination. TCRdb recomputed calls from the 5' RACE reads with MiXCR, one row per CDR3 protein. The table records roughly 330,000 distinct CDR3 sequences, almost 4% of them present only once. Specimen: PBMCs, collected 5 days after the yellow fever booster vaccination. These receptors all stem from a man between 18 and 29 years old who received the YFV17D yellow fever vaccine. Both conserved end residues are part of each CDR3. A D gene is named only where the DNA matches it firmly. Only some rows state a clone size, as once, few, many or a class for expanded clones.

CDR3	DNA	V	J	size	D
CAITRQEGTGELFF	TGTGCCATCACGAGACAGGAGGGCACCGGGGAGCTGTTTTTT	TRBV10-3	TRBJ2-2	NA	NA
CASQAGDYGYTF	TGTGCCAGCCAAGCAGGGGACTATGGCTACACCTTC	TRBV28	TRBJ1-2	NA	NA
CASSSGQGGTGELFF	TGTGCCAGCAGCTCGGGACAGGGGGGCACCGGGGAGCTGTTTTTT	TRBV6-5	TRBJ2-2	many	TRBD1
CASSTRTGLDTEAFF	TGTGCCAGCAGCACCCGGACAGGGTTGGACACTGAAGCTTTCTTT	TRBV7-9	TRBJ1-1	few	TRBD1
CASSYTGTANTEAFF	TGTGCCAGCAGTTACACCGGGACGGCTAACACTGAAGCTTTCTTT	TRBV6-6	TRBJ1-1	many	NA
CASSPRQGQETQYF	TGTGCCAGCAGCCCACGACAGGGGCAAGAGACCCAGTACTTC	TRBV7-9	TRBJ2-5	NA	TRBD1
CASSLLAGEETQYF	TGCGCCAGCAGCTTACTAGCGGGGGAAGAGACCCAGTACTTC	TRBV5-1	TRBJ2-5	many	TRBD2
CASSQERWTDTQYF	TGTGCCAGCAGCCAAGAGAGGTGGACAGATACGCAGTATTTT	TRBV3-1	TRBJ2-3	many	NA
CASSSKVTGDTEAFF	TGTGCCAGCAGCTCGAAAGTAACAGGGGACACTGAAGCTTTCTTT	TRBV5-4	TRBJ1-1	many	TRBD1
CASSQASASFRTDTQYF	TGCGCCAGCAGCCAAGCCTCGGCTAGCTTTCGCACAGATACGCAGTATTTT	TRBV4-3	TRBJ2-3	NA	NA
CASSSRLSGGVTDTQYF	TGCGCCAGCAGCTCTCGACTTAGCGGGGGGGTTACAGATACGCAGTATTTT	TRBV5-1	TRBJ2-3	many	TRBD2
CASSAPVGTPWSPLHF	TGTGCCAGCAGTGCCCCCGTGGGGACACCATGGTCACCCCTCCACTTT	TRBV6-4	TRBJ1-6	NA	NA
CSARDRLAGDNEQFF	TGCAGTGCTAGAGATCGTCTAGCGGGGGATAATGAGCAGTTCTTC	TRBV20-1	TRBJ2-1	many	TRBD2
CASSQDGTSGGAGTDTQYF	TGCGCCAGCAGCCAAGATGGGACTAGCGGGGGGGCCGGCACAGATACGCAGTATTTT	TRBV4-3	TRBJ2-3	few	TRBD2
CASSLPRPGTGSRNQPQHF	TGTGCCAGCAGTCTCCCGAGGCCCGGGACAGGGTCAAGGAATCAGCCCCAGCATTTT	TRBV6-2/TRBV6-3	TRBJ1-5	NA	TRBD1